This T cell receptor beta chain was profiled in a study of response to subunit inactivated influenza vaccine (dated by TCRdb to between 2018 and 2020). Turning to the overall study: Deep quantitative profiling of the T cell receptor repertoire was used in the study to follow responses to a trivalent subunit inactivated influenza vaccine.

As regards this clonotype: This clone's antigen is unknown. One junction end disagrees with the germline gene, perhaps due to a read error.

For CDR1 and CDR2, the germline V gene (reference sequence) lists WNHNN and SYGVQD. Reading from cysteine to phenylalanine, the CDR3 counts 12 amino acids. Only the CDR3 DNA is retained, 36 bases long and in frame from the first base. To prepare the library, RT-PCR was applied. Sequencing instrument: Illumina HiSeq 2500. The public reads were quality trimmed at Q25 with fastp and then assembled into clones with MiXCR by TCRdb, keeping productive beta chains. CDR3 protein duplicates are merged, each entry listing the most common genes and DNA. In all, the sample holds about 500,000 distinct CDR3 sequences, and about 17% of those were seen once. The top ten hold less than 4% of the sample. The research as a whole found: The authors suggested that each seasonal influenza vaccination may recruit only a limited number of new T cells.

Recombination connected TRBV10-1 to TRBJ2-7; 7 central nucleotides agree with TRBD1. Specimen: CD4+ T cells sorted from PBMCs, collected around 25 months after vaccination. This receptor was identified in a man aged 50-75 years who received an inactivated influenza vaccine. Donor details come from another sample of the same person, matched by shared clones. CDR3 loop: CASSESDRPRNF. The DNA sequence is TGCGCCAGCAGTGAGTCGGACAGGCCCCGAAATTTC.